A single sample gave rise to the 25 T cell receptor beta chains below, sequenced in a study of identical twins. TCRdb ran MiXCR on the 5' RACE reads and lists one entry per CDR3 protein. Here the sample spans 450,000 to 500,000 distinct CDR3 sequences, roughly 13% being singletons. The same specimen was also included in a second study, on yellow fever vaccine responses in identical twins.

The sample consisted of CD4+ T cells sorted from blood. These receptors were taken from a young woman in good health.

This clonotype appeared many times. The chain has TRBV2 and TRBJ2-5; D is unresolved. Per the germline V gene, CDR1 is SNHLY and CDR2 is FYNNEI. The CDR3 spans 11 residues. The V end lost 6 bases, the J end lost 3 bases, and 5 bases lay between the germline ends. The DNA for the CDR3 is TGTGCCAGCAGAAGAGAAGAGACCCAGTACTTC. It specifies CASRREETQYF.

This clonotype has a count of ten or more. The gene calls are TRBV12-3 or TRBV12-4 and TRBJ2-3, with D perhaps matching TRBD2 (6 bases). This CDR3 spans 16 amino acids. The V end was cut by 10 bases, the J end by 0 bases, with 20 bases between. The DNA of the CDR3 is TGTGCCACCAAGCACCGATCCGGGACTAGCACAGATACGCAGTATTTT. Its protein is CATKHRSGTSTDTQYF.

This clonotype was seen only a few times. The V call is TRBV7-2, the J call TRBJ2-5, with D possibly being TRBD1 or TRBD2 (5 bases each). The CDR3 sequence is 16 residues long. Deletions cut 5 bases from V and 2 bases from J, with 18 bases between. Germline-derived CDR1 and CDR2 are SGHTA and FQGNSA. The CDR3 nucleotides are TGTGCCAGCAGCCCCGAGGGCAGGGTGGGTCAAGAGACCCAGTACTTC. Its translation: CASSPEGRVGQETQYF. Combining the CDR3 with reference TRBV7-2 and TRBJ2-5 gives the whole variable domain GAGVSQSPSNKVTEKGKDVELRCDPISGHTALYWYRQSLGQGLEFLIYFQGNSAPDKSGLPSDRFSAERTGGSVSTLTIQRTQQEDSAVYLCASSPEGRVGQETQYFGPGTRLLVL.

This chain joins TRBV11-3 and TRBJ2-5, with 7 positions matching TRBD2. In germline, CDR1 is SGHNT, CDR2 YENEEA. The CDR3 length is 15 residues. The ends lost 5 bases at V and 4 bases at J; junction bases unmatched: 10. The CDR3 DNA sequence: TGTGCCAGCAGCACCGGGACTAAGCAGGGAGAGACCCAGTACTTC. Its translation: CASSTGTKQGETQYF.

This rearrangement joins TRBV6-1 to TRBJ2-5; TRBD1 matches 9 bases. The CDR3 has 15 residues. Trimming cost V 4 bases and J 1 base; bases outside gene matches: 4. Germline V gene sequence: CDR1 MNHNS, CDR2 SASEGT. This CDR3 is CASSVGQGLQETQYF. The CDR3 DNA reads TGTGCCAGCAGTGTTGGACAGGGGCTCCAAGAGACCCAGTACTTC.

This chain connects TRBV12-3 or TRBV12-4 to TRBJ1-1; D is unclear. V was trimmed by 0 bases and J by 5 bases, leaving 10 bases between them. This CDR3 contains 14 residues. The chain's CDR3 is CASSLAGVRTEAFF. For the CDR3, the DNA is TGTGCCAGCAGTTTAGCCGGGGTACGGACTGAAGCTTTCTTT.

The chain joins TRBV2 to TRBJ2-3; D is undetermined. Germline CDR1 SNHLY, CDR2 FYNNEI. V was trimmed by 8 bases and J by 3 bases, leaving 15 bases between them. There are 14 residues in the CDR3. For the CDR3, the DNA is TGTGCCAGCGCAGCCGGGCTCTCTACAGATACGCAGTATTTT. Translated: CASAAGLSTDTQYF.

This clonotype was recorded a few times. J is TRBJ2-4 and V is TRBV7-2, with 7 bases that match TRBD1. The germline V gene has CDR1 SGHTA and CDR2 FQGNSA. V was pared by 2 bases and J by 7 bases, with 14 bases of the junction left unmatched. CDR3 length: 17 residues. The chain's CDR3 is CASSLSFSLGRGNIQYF. CDR3 sequence (DNA): TGTGCCAGCAGCTTAAGTTTTAGTTTGGGCAGGGGGAACATTCAGTACTTC.

The table lists this clonotype with many counts. The rearrangement uses TRBV12-3 or TRBV12-4 and TRBJ2-2; 13 nucleotides line up with TRBD2. This CDR3 spans 17 amino acids. V was pared by 5 bases and J by 1 base, with 4 bases of the junction left unmatched. The CDR3 sequence: CASSRTSGGGNTGELFF. Written as DNA, the CDR3 is TGTGCCAGCAGTCGGACTAGCGGGGGCGGGAACACCGGGGAGCTGTTTTTT.

At least ten counts were recorded for this clonotype. V gene TRBV7-2 combines with J gene TRBJ2-2; TRBD1 is a possible D gene (5 bases). The V end was cut by 1 base, the J end by 5 bases, with 11 bases between. Germline lookup yields CDR1 SGHTA and CDR2 FQGNSA. The CDR3 totals 15 residues. The CDR3 loop is CASSLEGPGTGELFF. The CDR3 region has the DNA TGTGCCAGCAGCTTAGAAGGGCCAGGGACCGGGGAGCTGTTTTTT.

The chain carries TRBV6-5 and TRBJ1-1; 7 bases are shared with TRBD1. The CDR3 sequence is 16 residues long. Trimming at V came to 1 base and at J to 6 bases, leaving 11 bases not matched to a gene. CDR1 is MNHEY, CDR2 SVGAGI, per germline. The CDR3 bases are TGTGCCAGCAGTTACTTAGGGAGGGGGCGCGATGCTGAAGCTTTCTTT. Translating it yields CASSYLGRGRDAEAFF.

The chain joins TRBV20-1 to TRBJ2-5, with D unclear. The CDR3 runs to 13 residues. Germline CDR1 DFQATT, CDR2 SNEGSKA (reference sequence). Trimming removed 7 bases from V and 5 bases from J, with 17 bases in between. CDR3 coding DNA: TGCAGTGTCACTGTTGGGGTCCGCGAGACCCAGTACTTC. Translated, it gives CSVTVGVRETQYF.

This chain links TRBV12-2 with TRBJ2-5. TRBV12-2 is a recognized pseudogene. The CDR3 covers 14 residues. The CDR3 DNA follows: TGTGCAAGTCGCTTAACCTGCCATATGGAGACCCAGTACTTC. Translated, it gives CASRLTCHMETQYF.

CDR3 nucleotides: TGCGCCAGCAGCTTCGGCTGGACGGATTCTAACTATGGCTACACCTTC. It translates to CASSFGWTDSNYGYTF. V usage is TRBV5-1 and J usage is TRBJ1-2; D gene ambiguous. The V and J ends lost 2 bases and 0 bases respectively, with 14 bases between them. There are 16 residues in the CDR3. Per germline, CDR1 SGHRS and CDR2 YFSETQ.

The chain joins TRBV6-2 or TRBV6-3 to TRBJ2-1; the match to TRBD2 covers 15 bases. V shed 5 bases and J 15 bases; nucleotides not matched to a gene: 14. This CDR3 region has 16 residues. Looked up from germline, CDR1 is MNHEY and CDR2 is SVGEGT. The CDR3 coding sequence is TGTGCCAGCAGTCCCCCGGGACTAGCGGGAGGCCTCACCTGGTTCTTC. Translation: CASSPPGLAGGLTWFF.

The chain links TRBV6-5 to TRBJ2-3; D is uncertain. CDR1 MNHEY and CDR2 SVGAGI come from the germline V gene. Trimming took 0 bases from V and 2 from J, leaving 9 bases between them. This CDR3 has 15 amino acids. In DNA form, the CDR3 reads TGTGCCAGCAGTTACTCTGGCGGATACACAGATACGCAGTATTTT. This sequence encodes CASSYSGGYTDTQYF.

This chain uses TRBV7-8 with TRBJ2-7, with 7 bases fitting TRBD1. The CDR3 consists of 13 residues. Germline lookup yields CDR1 SGHVS and CDR2 FQNEAQ. V dropped 4 bases and J dropped 3; count of bases not matched to a gene: 3. CDR3 DNA sequence: TGTGCCAGCAGCTCGGACAGGCACTACGAGCAGTACTTC. This sequence encodes CASSSDRHYEQYF. The full variable domain, rest sourced from reference TRBV7-8 and TRBJ2-7, is GAGVSQSPRYKVAKRGQDVALRCDPISGHVSLFWYQQALGQGPEFLTYFQNEAQLDKSGLPSDRFFAERPEGSVSTLKIQRTQQEDSAVYLCASSSDRHYEQYFGPGTRLTVT.

The chain carries TRBV20-1 and TRBJ2-4, with 10 bases that match TRBD2. Losses at the gene ends were 3 bases for V and 7 bases for J; bases not matched to a gene: 12. Germline V gene sequence: CDR1 DFQATT, CDR2 SNEGSKA (reference sequence). This CDR3 has 16 amino acids. The CDR3 DNA follows: TGCAGTGCTAGGATCCCCAATCTTAGCGGGAGGAACATTCAGTACTTC. Translation gives CSARIPNLSGRNIQYF.

A few counts support this clonotype. CDR3 amino acids: CASSSGLAGMTDTQYF. In DNA, the CDR3 is TGTGCCAGCAGCTCGGGACTAGCGGGGATGACAGATACGCAGTATTTT. The V gene is TRBV7-2, the J gene TRBJ2-3; 13 nucleotides agree with TRBD2. CDR1 is SGHTA and CDR2 is FQGNSA in the germline V gene. The CDR3 runs 16 residues. V lost 4 bases, J lost 3 bases, and 4 bases stayed unmatched.

This sequence joins TRBV30 and TRBJ2-1; a weak D match, TRBD2 (6 bases). V gave up 4 bases and J gave up 9 bases, with 10 bases separating them. Germline V lookup: CDR1 GTSNPN, CDR2 SVGIG (reference sequence). The CDR3 consists of 11 residues. DNA for the CDR3: TGTGCCTGGACCCCGGGGGTTGAGCAGTTCTTC. Its protein is CAWTPGVEQFF.

There are a few counts of this clonotype. The chain has TRBV29-1 and TRBJ2-1; TRBD1 aligns across 9 bases. V was pared by 3 bases and J by 0 bases, with 3 bases of the junction left unmatched. There are 15 residues in the CDR3. Germline CDR1 SQVTM, CDR2 ANQGSEA. This chain's CDR3 is CSVDRGQGSYNEQFF. CDR3 DNA sequence: TGCAGCGTTGATCGGGGACAGGGCTCCTACAATGAGCAGTTCTTC.

V is TRBV11-1 and J is TRBJ2-7, with 8 bases lining up with TRBD2. The CDR3 has 16 residues. V lost 3 bases and J lost 2; bases outside the gene matches: 9. Germline CDR1 reads SGHAT; CDR2 reads FQDESV (reference sequence). In nucleotides, the CDR3 is TGTGCCAGCAGCTTGTCGCCTAGCGGGTATACCTACGAGCAGTACTTC. Translating gives CASSLSPSGYTYEQYF.

CDR3 protein: CASRAYSNQPQHF. For the CDR3, the DNA is TGTGCCAGCAGGGCCTATAGCAATCAGCCCCAGCATTTT. The J gene is TRBJ1-5, the V gene TRBV11-3, with no clear D. Trimming stripped 6 bases from V and 0 bases from J, with 6 bases between. The CDR3 runs 13 residues. Germline loops: CDR1 SGHNT, CDR2 YENEEA.

The gene calls are TRBV4-2 and TRBJ2-7; TRBD2 matches at 9 bases. The CDR3 loop spans 13 amino acids. The junction had 4 bases not matched to a gene; V was cut back by 8 bases and J by 2 bases. Germline-derived CDR1 and CDR2 are LGHNA and YNFKEQ. The CDR3 DNA reads as TGTGCCAGCGGGTCTAGCGGGGCCTACGAGCAGTACTTC. It is translated as CASGSSGAYEQYF.

This clonotype has only a few counts. This chain joins TRBV25-1 and TRBJ2-3; 10 bases are shared with TRBD2. The length of the CDR3 is 17 residues. The trim removed 4 bases at V and 0 bases at J, leaving 7 bases unmatched. The V gene's germline CDR1 is MGHDK and CDR2 SYGVNS. The CDR3 bases are TGTGCCAGCAGTGCTCCTAGCGGGAGTTTTAGCACAGATACGCAGTATTTT. It yields the protein CASSAPSGSFSTDTQYF.